Listed below are T cell receptor beta chains from one sample, sequenced in a study of cytomegalovirus exposure and HLA in healthy donors. Measured with immunoSEQ multiplex PCR; TCRdb has only the in-frame clones, and not every one. This sample's table reports about 64,000 clones. The material sequenced was PBMCs. These receptors were taken from a woman younger than 35 in good health and CMV-seronegative. The CDR3 runs from the conserved cysteine through the conserved F or W. The D gene is left open where the match is weak.

TRBJ1-6 TRBD1 TRBV9 TGTGCCAGCAGCGCCCGACAGGGTAGGGATTCACCCCTCCACTTT CASSARQGRDSPLHF
TRBJ2-7 NA TRBV18 TGTGCCAGCTCACCCCCGCCAGGGGTTGGGGAGCAGTACTTC CASSPPPGVGEQYF
TRBJ1-5 NA TRBV7-2 TGTGCCAGCAGCTCGAGTTTCAGCAATCAGCCCCAGCATTTT CASSSSFSNQPQHF
TRBJ2-5 TRBD2 TRBV7-8 TGTGCCAGCAGCTATGCGTCCGCGGGAGGGCCGGGGGAGACCCAGTACTTC CASSYASAGGPGETQYF
TRBJ1-2 TRBD1 TRBV6-5 TGTGCCAGCACCGCCGACAGGGGCGGCTACACCTTC CASTADRGGYTF
TRBJ1-1 TRBD1 TRBV28 TGTGCCAGCAGTCGCAGACAGGGGGCAGTGGCTTTCTTT CASSRRQGAVAFF
TRBJ1-2 TRBD1 TRBV4-1 TGCGCCAGCAGCCAGCCCACAGGGGAGAACTATGGCTACACCTTC CASSQPTGENYGYTF
TRBJ1-2 NA TRBV14 TGTGCCAGCAGCCAAGTCCGGACTAGTGGGGGCTACACCTTC CASSQVRTSGGYTF
TRBJ2-5 NA TRBV20-1 TGCAGTGCTAGAGAGAGAGAGACCCAGTACTTC CSARERETQYF
TRBJ1-3 NA TRBV25-1 TGTGCCAGCAGTGACACACAGGGTCTACGAGGAAACACCATATATTTT CASSDTQGLRGNTIYF
TRBJ1-5 TRBD1 TRBV4-1 TGCGCCAGCAGCCAAGTGGGGTACAGGGGGGATCAGCCCCAGCATTTT CASSQVGYRGDQPQHF
TRBJ1-2 NA TRBV25-1 TGTGCCAGCAGCACCACACAGGAAACCTATGGCTACACCTTC CASSTTQETYGYTF
TRBJ1-2 NA TRBV30 TGTGCCTGGAGTTCGGAGCCTCCCGTCTATGGCTACACCTTC CAWSSEPPVYGYTF
TRBJ2-3 NA TRBV30 TGTGCCTGGAGTGTTGGAGGGGCGCTTTCAGATACGCAGTATTTT CAWSVGGALSDTQYF
TRBJ1-4 NA TRBV25-1 TGTGCCAGCAGTGAAGGGGCCAGTTCCAATGAAAAACTGTTTTTT CASSEGASSNEKLFF
TRBJ1-2 NA TRBV6-6 TGTGCCAGCAGTTACCATAGAAATGGCTACACCTTC CASSYHRNGYTF
TRBJ1-1 TRBD1 TRBV19 TGTGCCAGTCCCAACAGGGGAATACGGGACACTGAAGCTTTCTTT CASPNRGIRDTEAFF
TRBJ1-5 NA TRBV19 TGTGCCAGTAGTATTTTCCTGGCCAGCGTCAATCAGCCCCAGCATTTT CASSIFLASVNQPQHF
TRBJ1-5 TRBD1 TRBV27 TGTGCCAGCAGGGGACCCGGGACAGGGTTCGGTCAGCCCCAGCATTTT CASRGPGTGFGQPQHF
TRBJ2-2 TRBD1 TRBV4-2 TGTGCCAGCAGCCCCAAAACCGGGACAGGGGGCTTCGGGGAGCTGTTTTTT CASSPKTGTGGFGELFF
TRBJ1-2 NA TRBV11-2 TGTGCCAGCAGCTTACCCGGACTTATATATGGCTACACCTTC CASSLPGLIYGYTF
TRBJ2-7 NA TRBV5-1 TGCGCCAGCAGCCCTACTAGTTCACCTTACGAGCAGTACTTC CASSPTSSPYEQYF
TRBJ2-5 NA TRBV7-9 TGTGCCAGCAGCTTAAGCTCTGAGACCCAGTACTTC CASSLSSETQYF
TRBJ2-7 NA TRBV6-6 TGTGCCAGTTGGGCAGGATTAAGCGAGCAGTACTTC CASWAGLSEQYF
TRBJ2-7 TRBD2 TRBV5-1 TGCGCCAGCAGCCCCACGGGAGGGGGTTTCTACGAGCAGTACTTC CASSPTGGGFYEQYF
TRBJ1-5 TRBD1 TRBV7-9 TGTGCCAGCAGCTACGGGACAGGGGTGATCGATCAGCCCCAGCATTTT CASSYGTGVIDQPQHF
TRBJ2-7 NA TRBV1 TGCACCAGCAGCCAAGATAGGGGCTATGTCTACGAGCAGTACTTC CTSSQDRGYVYEQYF
TRBJ1-6 NA TRBV5-1 TGCGCCAGCAGCTTGGCGAGGTCGGGGGAAGGCTCACCCCTCCACTTT CASSLARSGEGSPLHF
TRBJ1-2 TRBD1 TRBV19 TGTGCCAGTAGTACAACGACAGGGCAAAGCGGCTACACCTTC CASSTTTGQSGYTF